The 14 T cell receptor beta chains in this list originate from one sample, sequenced in a study of neurological immune-mediated disorders. From the 5' RACE reads, TCRdb called clonotypes with MiXCR, one entry per CDR3 protein. The sample consists of 70,000 to 95,000 distinct CDR3 sequences, roughly an eighth of them appearing once. Time point given: longitudinal time-point 2. Sequencing input: PBMCs. The receptors here all came from a female donor with HTLV-1-associated myelopathy (HAM/TSP).

This clonotype was detected ten times or more. The chain uses TRBV6-1 and TRBJ2-3; 8 bases line up with TRBD2. The CDR3 covers 15 residues. CDR1 is MNHNS and CDR2 is SASEGT in the germline V gene. V shed 4 bases, J shed 3 bases, and the junction held 6 bases outside the gene matches. CDR3 residues: CASSARGGETDTQYF. In DNA, the CDR3 is TGTGCCAGCAGTGCCCGGGGGGGCGAGACAGATACGCAGTATTTT.

This clonotype was counted at least ten times. The genes are TRBV20-1 and TRBJ2-1; TRBD1 aligns across 9 bases. CDR3 length equals 15 residues. Trimming at V came to 0 bases and at J to 6 bases, leaving 6 bases not matched to a gene. The germline CDR1 and CDR2 sequences are DFQATT and SNEGSKA (reference sequence). The CDR3 loop is CSAREGTGQLNEQFF. For the CDR3, the DNA is TGCAGTGCTAGAGAAGGGACAGGGCAGCTCAATGAGCAGTTCTTC.

This clonotype was recorded at least ten times. The V call is TRBV4-2, the J call TRBJ2-2; 8 nucleotides match TRBD1. The CDR3 has 15 residues. The germline CDR1 and CDR2 sequences are LGHNA and YNFKEQ. V was clipped by 2 bases and J by 5 bases; unmatched bases: 4. DNA of the CDR3: TGTGCCAGCAGCCAATTGACAGGGGAAACCGGGGAGCTGTTTTTT. Translation: CASSQLTGETGELFF.

At least ten counts were recorded for this clonotype. The rearrangement uses TRBV4-3 and TRBJ2-7; TRBD1 matches at 8 bases. The CDR3 extends over 16 amino acids. The germline gives CDR1 LGHNA, CDR2 YSLEER. V dropped 0 bases and J dropped 0; count of bases not matched to a gene: 4. The CDR3 region has the DNA TGCGCCAGCAGCCAAGAGGAGACAGGGGACTCCTACGAGCAGTACTTC. Residues: CASSQEETGDSYEQYF.

This clonotype was seen at least ten times. In DNA, the CDR3 is TGTGCCAGCATGCTGGGGGGAACCGGGGAGCTGTTTTTT. As protein: CASMLGGTGELFF. The chain carries TRBV11-3 and TRBJ2-2, with a weak D call TRBD2 (6 bases). The CDR3 has 13 residues. Trimming stripped 7 bases from V and 5 bases from J, with 11 bases between. The V gene's germline CDR1 is SGHNT and CDR2 YENEEA.

This clonotype was recorded at least ten times. The rearrangement links TRBV5-1 to TRBJ2-2, with 7 bases matching TRBD1. Germline assignment: CDR1 SGHRS and CDR2 YFSETQ. With 6 bases clipped from V and 1 base from J, the junction kept 6 bases outside the gene matches. CDR3 size: 15 residues. The DNA for the CDR3 is TGCGCCAGCAATTACCCAGGGGGGAACACCGGGGAGCTGTTTTTT. Its protein is CASNYPGGNTGELFF.

There are a few counts of this clonotype. This chain connects TRBV4-1 to TRBJ2-3; D possibly matches TRBD1 or TRBD2 (7 bases each). The V end was cut by 2 bases, the J end by 4 bases, with 19 bases between. The CDR3 loop spans 17 amino acids. Germline V lookup: CDR1 MGHRA, CDR2 YSYEKL. CDR3 residues: CASSQSPGRGGPDTQYF. CDR3 nucleotides: TGCGCCAGCAGCCAATCCCCGGGCAGGGGGGGCCCAGATACGCAGTATTTT.

Ten or more counts support this clonotype. The rearrangement joins TRBV5-1 to TRBJ2-3; D may be TRBD2 (5 bases). The CDR3 covers 10 residues. Trimming stripped 7 bases from V and 7 bases from J, with 7 bases between. Germline loops: CDR1 SGHRS, CDR2 YFSETQ. CDR3 amino acids: CASAGNTQYF. DNA for the CDR3: TGCGCCAGCGCCGGGAATACGCAGTATTTT. The full variable domain, completed using reference TRBV5-1 and TRBJ2-3, is KAGVTQTPRYLIKTRGQQVTLSCSPISGHRSVSWYQQTPGQGLQFLFEYFSETQRNKGNFPGRFSGRQFSNSRSEMNVSTLELGDSALYLCASAGNTQYFGPGTRLTVL.

A single count supports this clonotype. This sequence may be a read error, since a much larger clone differs from it by one base. The CDR3 ends on some other residue instead of the conserved phenylalanine or tryptophan, so this is likely a read error. This chain uses TRBV5-6 with TRBJ2-7; tentatively, D is TRBD1 (5 bases). Germline V gene sequence: CDR1 SGHDT, CDR2 YYEEEE. Trimming removed 0 bases from V and 2 bases from J, with 12 bases in between. This CDR3 is 15 amino acids long. CDR3 residues: CASSLGAGPPYEQYL. The DNA for the CDR3 is TGTGCCAGCAGCTTGGGAGCAGGGCCCCCCTACGAGCAGTACCTC.

This clonotype was seen ten or more times. This chain connects TRBV12-3 or TRBV12-4 to TRBJ2-3; tentatively, D is TRBD2 (7 bases). V dropped 6 bases and J dropped 2 bases, with 24 bases sitting between them. The CDR3 runs to 18 residues. The CDR3 DNA reads as TGTGCCAGCAGCTTTTATAGGGGGGGGACTAAAAACACAGATACGCAGTATTTT. Amino acids: CASSFYRGGTKNTDTQYF.

This rearrangement joins TRBV29-1 to TRBJ2-1; 14 bases agree with TRBD2. The CDR3 has 16 residues. Germline trimming cut 7 bases from V and 2 bases from J; bases unmatched to any gene: 7. CDR1 and CDR2 (germline): SQVTM, ANQGSEA. The CDR3 region is CSAGTSGGLPYNEQFF. In DNA, the CDR3 is TGCAGCGCCGGGACTAGCGGGGGCCTTCCCTACAATGAGCAGTTCTTC.

This clonotype came up many times. The chain couples TRBV12-3 or TRBV12-4 to TRBJ2-1, with D unresolved. The CDR3 consists of 16 residues. Deletions cut 5 bases from V and 1 base from J, with 15 bases between. The CDR3 DNA reads as TGTGCCAGCAGTGCGGACGGCGAGCGATCCTACAATGAGCAGTTCTTC. Its translation is CASSADGERSYNEQFF.

V is TRBV20-1 and J is TRBJ2-3, with TRBD2 matching over 8 bases. CDR1 and CDR2 from the germline V gene are DFQATT and SNEGSKA (reference sequence). With 1 base clipped from V and 7 bases from J, the junction kept 16 bases outside the gene matches. This CDR3 has 17 amino acids. CDR3 residues: CSARVERGRGNTHTQYF. The CDR3 nucleotides are TGCAGTGCTAGAGTTGAGCGGGGGAGAGGAAACACTCATACGCAGTATTTT.

This clonotype appeared many times. The chain joins TRBV25-1 to TRBJ1-1; a possible D gene is TRBD1 (5 bases). Looked up from germline, CDR1 is MGHDK and CDR2 is SYGVNS. V was trimmed by 4 bases and J by 1 base, leaving 19 bases between them. The CDR3 totals 17 residues. The CDR3 loop reads CASSGWEGPSTNTEAFF. CDR3 nucleotides: TGTGCCAGCAGTGGCTGGGAGGGGCCAAGTACGAACACTGAAGCTTTCTTT. Supplemented by reference TRBV25-1 and TRBJ1-1, the full variable domain reads EADIYQTPRYLVIGTGKKITLECSQTMGHDKMYWYQQDPGMELHLIHYSYGVNSTEKGDLSSESTVSRIRTEHFPLTLESARPSHTSQYLCASSGWEGPSTNTEAFFGQGTRLTVV.